This paragraph reports one T cell receptor beta chain. The antigen is undetermined. The V end was cut by 2 bases, the J end by 3 bases, with 11 bases between. This CDR3 is built from 15 residues. The record originates from a study of T cell responses to AZD1222 COVID-19 vaccine. Overall study context: Timing groups of about 4 and about 12 weeks for second doses were pooled. General observations from the study: Baseline seropositives among AZD1222 recipients totaled only six or seven. The peak T cell response came first, and repertoires were sampled only after it. Spike-wide vaccine-associated CD4 TCRs dominated at 160-218 and 743-854.

TCRdb keeps only in-frame clones here, not all; method: immunoSEQ multiplex PCR. The table records around 100,000 clones, about 88% of them present only once. The rearrangement uses TRBV23-1 and TRBJ1-5; D not resolved. TRBV23-1 is annotated as an ORF whose role is uncertain. Specimen: peripheral blood, collected on day 0 of AZD1222 vaccination. The sequence came from an adult in good health. Here the CDR3 reads CASSQQCGDNQPQHF. The CDR3 DNA follows: TGCGCCAGCAGTCAACAGTGTGGTGACAATCAGCCCCAGCATTTT.